These 31 T cell receptor beta chains were all obtained from the same sample, sequenced in a study of blood T cells in healthy people across ages. A second 7 to 11 cycle PCR used barcoded and J-beta primers. TCRdb analysed the 5' RACE reads with MiXCR anew, one entry per CDR3 protein. The sample yields nearly 800,000 distinct CDR3 sequences, 20% to 25% seen once. These same records also appear under a second study, on T cells of mothers and their children.

The source material was blood. Receptor source: a boy between 10 and 17 years old in good health.

This clonotype has more than one count but fewer than ten. The chain is built from TRBV6-2 or TRBV6-3 and TRBJ2-5, with TRBD2 as a possible D gene (6 bases). The J call is doubtful: the DNA matches TRBJ2-7 better. Germline CDR1 is MNHEY and CDR2 is SVGEGT. The CDR3 has 15 amino acids. The CDR3 protein is CASSTLTGLFYEQYF. DNA for the CDR3: TGTGCCAGCAGTACCCTGACGGGACTCTTCTACGAGCAGTACTTC.

This clonotype was recorded a few times. The chain has TRBV14 and TRBJ2-7; D is undetermined. This CDR3 is built from 13 residues. Germline CDR1 reads SGHDN; CDR2 reads FVKESK. V lost 4 bases, J lost 2 bases, and 9 bases lay in between. In nucleotides, the CDR3 is TGTGCCAGCAGCCCCGCCCGAGCCTACGAGCAGTACTTC. Protein: CASSPARAYEQYF.

The chain is built from TRBV7-2 and TRBJ2-5; D gene uncertain. The J call may be mistaken, given a closer DNA end match to TRBJ2-7. CDR1 and CDR2 from the germline V gene are SGHTA and FQGNSA. The CDR3 covers 13 residues. CDR3 sequence reads: CASSLRQIGEQYF. Written as DNA, the CDR3 is TGTGCCAGCAGCCTCCGACAAATCGGCGAGCAGTACTTC.

This clonotype occurred many times. The J gene is TRBJ2-1, the V gene TRBV10-3, with TRBD2 identical over 8 bases. Germline lookup yields CDR1 ENHRY and CDR2 SYGVKD. With 6 bases clipped from V and 8 bases from J, the junction kept 6 bases outside the gene matches. The CDR3 is 13 amino acids. The CDR3 protein is CAISTSGKDEQFF. CDR3 in DNA: TGTGCCATCAGCACTAGCGGTAAAGATGAGCAGTTCTTC.

The V gene is TRBV12-3 or TRBV12-4, the J gene TRBJ2-3, with D perhaps assigned TRBD1 or TRBD2 (5 bases each). Trimming took off 6 bases at V and 2 bases at J, with 15 bases between the two ends. The CDR3 is 15 residues long. The CDR3 here is CASRPGAGHTDTQYF. For the CDR3, the DNA is TGTGCCAGCAGACCCGGGGCAGGGCACACAGATACGCAGTATTTT.

The genes are TRBV5-4 and TRBJ2-4; possible D gene TRBD1, 5 bases. CDR3 length: 14 amino acids. The V gene lost 0 bases and the J gene lost 7 bases, with 11 bases spanning the gap. Per the germline V gene, CDR1 is SGHNT and CDR2 is YYREEE (reference sequence). The CDR3 reads CASSLVGDGNIQYF. CDR3 bases: TGTGCCAGCAGCTTGGTAGGGGATGGGAACATTCAGTACTTC. The full variable domain, with the rest looked up from reference TRBV5-4 and TRBJ2-4, is ETGVTQSPTHLIKTRGQQVTLRCSSQSGHNTVSWYQQALGQGPQFIFQYYREEENGRGNFPPRFSGLQFPNYSSELNVNALELDDSALYLCASSLVGDGNIQYFGAGTRLSVL.

The chain recombines TRBV6-6 with TRBJ2-3, with 8 bases lining up with TRBD2. This CDR3 spans 16 amino acids. Losses at the gene ends were 2 bases for V and 8 bases for J; bases not matched to a gene: 12. Germline CDR1 reads MNHNY; CDR2 reads SVGAGI (reference sequence). In DNA form, the CDR3 reads TGTGCCAGCAGTTACGGTAGCGGGGCGACCGTCCCTACGCAGTATTTT. Protein sequence: CASSYGSGATVPTQYF.

The chain links TRBV7-9 to TRBJ2-2, with D perhaps assigned TRBD1 or TRBD2 (5 bases each). V was trimmed by 4 bases and J by 0 bases, leaving 9 bases between them. CDR3 length: 15 amino acids. The germline V gene has CDR1 SEHNR and CDR2 FQNEAQ (reference sequence). The CDR3 region has the DNA TGTGCCAGCAGCTCGGGACGGACGAACACCGGGGAGCTGTTTTTT. Protein product: CASSSGRTNTGELFF.

This sequence joins TRBV29-1 and TRBJ2-7; 9 bases align to TRBD2. Trimming at V came to 4 bases and at J to 2 bases, leaving 3 bases not matched to a gene. The CDR3 length is 13 residues. Germline V gene lookup returns CDR1 SQVTM and CDR2 ANQGSEA. CDR3 coding DNA: TGCAGCGTTGGAGGCGGGAGGGCCTACGAGCAGTACTTC. It encodes CSVGGGRAYEQYF.

The chain carries TRBV5-1 and TRBJ2-1; TRBD2 aligns across 10 bases. This CDR3 contains 16 residues. J lost 3 bases, V lost 6 bases, and 9 bases had no gene match. Germline CDR1 reads SGHRS; CDR2 reads YFSETQ. The CDR3 reads CASKVAPSGGYNEQFF. CDR3 coding DNA: TGCGCCAGCAAAGTGGCCCCTAGCGGGGGCTACAATGAGCAGTTCTTC.

This clonotype was seen more than once but under ten times. One end of the junction fails to match germline, which may point to a read error. The V and J genes are TRBV28 and TRBJ2-4; 9 nucleotides match TRBD1. Per the germline V gene, CDR1 is MDHEN and CDR2 is SYDVKM. The CDR3 spans 16 residues. CDR3 sequence reads: CASRPRQGGAKNIQCF. CDR3 coding DNA: TGTGCCAGCAGACCTCGACAGGGGGGTGCCAAAAACATTCAGTGCTTC.

The J gene is TRBJ1-2, the V gene TRBV9, with 8 bases that match TRBD1. The V and J ends lost 3 bases and 5 bases, in that order; junction bases with no gene match: 12. This CDR3 has 16 amino acids. Germline-derived CDR1 and CDR2 are SGDLS and YYNGEE. The CDR3 region is CASSAQQGVINYGYTF. The CDR3 DNA follows: TGTGCCAGCAGCGCCCAACAGGGGGTGATAAATTATGGCTACACCTTC.

This clonotype was seen more than once but under ten times. The chain carries TRBV5-1 and TRBJ1-2; 9 bases align to TRBD1. Trimming removed 4 bases from V and 2 bases from J; junction bases left unmatched: 3. The CDR3 covers 14 residues. Germline V lookup: CDR1 SGHRS, CDR2 YFSETQ. CDR3 loop: CASSVQGANYGYTF. CDR3 DNA: TGCGCCAGCAGCGTACAGGGGGCGAACTATGGCTACACCTTC.

The rearrangement uses TRBV28 and TRBJ2-5; D may correspond to TRBD1 or TRBD2 (6 bases each). Germline V lookup: CDR1 MDHEN, CDR2 SYDVKM. The CDR3 loop spans 15 amino acids. The V end was cut by 7 bases, the J end by 11 bases, with 26 bases between. The CDR3 spells CASTSGHSSLREQYF. The CDR3 DNA reads as TGTGCCAGCACGTCGGGACATTCGTCCCTTCGGGAGCAGTACTTC.

This clonotype showed up just a few times. J is TRBJ2-3 and V is TRBV20-1; D is perhaps TRBD1 (5 bases). Germline-derived CDR1 and CDR2 are DFQATT and SNEGSKA (reference sequence). Trimming took 2 bases from V and 1 from J, leaving 10 bases between them. The CDR3 is 14 amino acids. CDR3 coding DNA: TGCAGTGCTAGATCGGACACCCGCACAGATACGCAGTATTTT. Translating gives CSARSDTRTDTQYF.

V gene TRBV27 combines with J gene TRBJ2-1; TRBD2 matches at 10 bases. Losses at the gene ends were 6 bases for V and 5 bases for J; bases not matched to a gene: 7. CDR3 size: 15 residues. Germline CDR1 is MNHEY and CDR2 is SMNVEV (reference sequence). CDR3 residues: CASRLTSGLHNEQFF. For the CDR3, the DNA is TGTGCCAGCAGGCTGACTAGCGGGCTCCACAATGAGCAGTTCTTC.

This chain joins TRBV6-1 and TRBJ2-1; D gene ambiguous. The J call may be mistaken, given a closer DNA end match to TRBJ2-7. This CDR3 comprises 15 residues. Germline V gene sequence: CDR1 MNHNS, CDR2 SASEGT. CDR3 in amino acids: CASSEVGMFPYEQYF. CDR3 DNA: TGTGCCAGCAGTGAAGTTGGGATGTTTCCCTACGAGCAGTACTTC.

Only a few counts were recorded for this clonotype. The J gene is TRBJ1-3, the V gene TRBV12-3 or TRBV12-4; no clear D. The V end was cut by 6 bases, the J end by 7 bases, with 13 bases between. This CDR3 is 13 amino acids long. The CDR3 DNA reads as TGTGCCAGCAGACACGACGCGGAGAACACCATATATTTT. Amino acid sequence: CASRHDAENTIYF.

Note on this clonotype: The junction departs from the called germline gene at one end, perhaps through a read error. The chain carries TRBV12-3 or TRBV12-4 and TRBJ2-7, with unresolved D. The CDR3 runs to 14 residues. CDR3 loop: CASREVGQTYEQYF. The CDR3 DNA reads as TGCGCCAGCAGAGAGGTGGGCCAGACCTACGAGCAGTACTTC.

The chain carries TRBV28 and TRBJ2-7; TRBD2 might be the D (5 bases). Per germline, CDR1 MDHEN and CDR2 SYDVKM. Trimming cost V 4 bases and J 3 bases, with 19 bases left between them. The CDR3 has 16 residues. Written as DNA, the CDR3 is TGTGCCAGCAGTTCGGGGAGAGGCGACTGGTACTACGAGCAGTACTTC. Translating gives CASSSGRGDWYYEQYF.

This clonotype appeared a few times. J is TRBJ2-3 and V is TRBV5-1; 10 bases are a match to TRBD1. This CDR3 region has 17 residues. V dropped 4 bases and J dropped 4; count of bases not matched to a gene: 12. From germline, CDR1 is SGHRS and CDR2 YFSETQ. The CDR3 DNA follows: TGCGCCAGCAGCCGACCTGGGACAGGGGAAAGCGCAGATACGCAGTATTTT. Translated: CASSRPGTGESADTQYF.

The chain uses TRBV7-2 and TRBJ2-3; 13 nucleotides line up with TRBD2. The trim removed 6 bases at V and 5 bases at J, leaving 8 bases unmatched. The germline V gene encodes CDR1 SGHTA and CDR2 FQGNSA. The CDR3 contains 16 residues. CDR3 residues: CASRHGLAGVQDTQYF. DNA for the CDR3: TGTGCCAGCAGACACGGACTAGCGGGGGTCCAAGATACGCAGTATTTT.

This clonotype was observed a few times. V usage is TRBV9 and J usage is TRBJ2-5; the D gene is possibly TRBD2 (6 bases). The CDR3 totals 15 residues. Germline assignment: CDR1 SGDLS and CDR2 YYNGEE. V lost 3 bases and J lost 1, with 13 bases in between. This CDR3 is CASSAGGGAQETQYF. Written as DNA, the CDR3 is TGTGCCAGCAGCGCAGGAGGCGGGGCCCAAGAGACCCAGTACTTC.

This clonotype was counted only a few times. V and J are TRBV29-1 and TRBJ2-7; 7 bases line up with TRBD1. CDR1 SQVTM and CDR2 ANQGSEA come from the germline V gene. This CDR3 contains 14 residues. The V segment lost 3 bases and the J segment 2 bases; nucleotides outside the gene matches: 7. CDR3 DNA: TGCAGCGTTGAGTCCCGGGACAGTGCCTACGAGCAGTACTTC. This encodes CSVESRDSAYEQYF.

The chain combines TRBV4-3 with TRBJ2-5, with 8 bases identical to TRBD2. The DNA end is a closer match to TRBJ2-7, so the J assignment may be wrong. There are 17 residues in the CDR3. Germline V gene lookup returns CDR1 LGHNA and CDR2 YSLEER. The DNA for the CDR3 is TGCGCCAGCAGCCAAGATCGGGGAGCGGGGGCTACCTACGAGCAGTACTTC. Protein: CASSQDRGAGATYEQYF.

This chain connects TRBV4-1 to TRBJ2-2; 16 bases are a match to TRBD2. The junction had 2 bases not matched to a gene; V was cut back by 2 bases and J by 5 bases. There are 17 residues in the CDR3. Germline CDR1 is MGHRA and CDR2 is YSYEKL. The CDR3 bases are TGCGCCAGCAGCCAACAGGGACTAGCGGGAGGGACCGGGGAGCTGTTTTTT. It encodes CASSQQGLAGGTGELFF.

This clonotype has only a few counts. The chain employs TRBV28 and TRBJ1-6; D possibly corresponds to TRBD1 (5 bases). CDR1 MDHEN and CDR2 SYDVKM come from the germline V gene. The CDR3 is 12 residues long. Trimming stripped 3 bases from V and 14 bases from J, with 11 bases between. The CDR3 loop reads CASSFGGRTLHF. For the CDR3, the DNA is TGTGCCAGCAGTTTCGGGGGTAGGACCCTCCACTTT.

DNA of the CDR3: TGTGCCAGCAGTTGGGACAGGGTGTCCTACAATGAGCAGTTCTTC. Its translation is CASSWDRVSYNEQFF. This sequence joins TRBV6-2 or TRBV6-3 and TRBJ2-1; 9 nucleotides agree with TRBD1. Trimming cost V 4 bases and J 1 base; bases outside gene matches: 2. In germline, CDR1 is MNHEY, CDR2 SVGEGT. CDR3 length equals 15 residues.

This clonotype was seen ten or more times. The genes are TRBV7-9 and TRBJ1-4, with D unresolved. This CDR3 is 13 amino acids long. The germline V gene encodes CDR1 SEHNR and CDR2 FQNEAQ (reference sequence). Trimming left V 1 base short and J 7 bases short, with 7 bases between. CDR3 residues: CASSLEVFEKLFF. The CDR3 DNA follows: TGTGCCAGCAGCTTAGAGGTTTTTGAAAAACTGTTTTTT.

V usage is TRBV3-1 and J usage is TRBJ2-5; D uncertain. The CDR3 is 15 residues long. V was shortened by 0 bases and J by 0 bases, with 8 bases between the two germline ends. Germline CDR1 and CDR2: LGHDT and YNNKEL (reference sequence). CDR3 bases: TGTGCCAGCAGCCAAGAGTCAGGATACCAAGAGACCCAGTACTTC. Its translation is CASSQESGYQETQYF.

This clonotype was seen only a few times. This chain joins TRBV12-3 or TRBV12-4 and TRBJ1-2, with D uncertain. Trimming removed 5 bases at V and 4 bases at J, with 11 bases between. The CDR3 contains 13 residues. The CDR3: CASSTTVFYGYTF. CDR3 bases: TGTGCCAGCAGTACTACAGTCTTCTATGGCTACACCTTC.